The clone carrying this T cell receptor beta chain has more than one count but fewer than ten. The target antigen is unknown. This sample is drawn from a study of OX40 agonist ivuxolimab in advanced cancers. Regarding the study as a whole: No determination was made of the antigen specificity of the expanded peripheral T cells. The study observed clonal expansion of CD4+ and CD8+ blood T cells by week 6 at 0.1 to 3.0 mg/kg.

Libraries were prepared by immunoSEQ multiplex PCR; TCRdb keeps only in-frame clonotypes and omits some of them. The sample carries tens of thousands of clones, roughly 88% recorded once. Blood specimens came from baseline, cycle 4 day 1, and cycle 7 day 1. The source was CD4+ or CD8+ T cells sorted from blood, collected in a trial of the OX40 agonist ivuxolimab. This sequence originates from an adult with an advanced solid tumor such as melanoma, head and neck, liver or kidney cancer.

CDR3 in DNA: TGTGCCAGTAGTATGGACAGGGTTGGATCACCCCTCCACTTT. It translates to CASSMDRVGSPLHF. This chain joins TRBV19 and TRBJ1-6, with TRBD1 identical over 8 bases. This CDR3 is built from 14 residues. Unmatched junction bases numbered 5, after V lost 3 bases and J lost 10 bases. CDR1 is LNHDA, CDR2 SQIVND, per germline (reference sequence). The variable domain in full, with the rest retrieved from reference TRBV19 and TRBJ1-6, is DGGITQSPKYLFRKEGQNVTLSCEQNLNHDAMYWYRQDPGQGLRLIYYSQIVNDFQKGDIAEGYSVSREKKESFPLTVTSAQKNPTAFYLCASSMDRVGSPLHFGNGTRLTVT.